This record looks at one T cell receptor (beta chain) sequence and its context. This sample stems from a study of blood T cell repertoires in COVID-19. Trimming removed 4 bases at V and 2 bases at J, with 9 bases between. Germline CDR1 is SGDLS and CDR2 is YYNGEE. The CDR3 runs 13 residues. Source study methods: Amplification of reference gene primers provided the estimated nucleated cell counts. Measured with immunoSEQ multiplex PCR; TCRdb has only the in-frame clones, and not every one. That table furnishes V, J and clone size, whereas the DNA furnished D and trimming. The table includes about 150,000 clones, around 84% detected once.

Sequenced sample: peripheral blood. The chain has TRBV9 and TRBJ2-5; D gene uncertain. The TCR originated in a man in his 60s with active or convalescent COVID-19. CDR3 protein: CASSPTGQETQYF. DNA for the CDR3: TGTGCCAGCAGCCCGACGGGTCAAGAGACCCAGTACTTC.